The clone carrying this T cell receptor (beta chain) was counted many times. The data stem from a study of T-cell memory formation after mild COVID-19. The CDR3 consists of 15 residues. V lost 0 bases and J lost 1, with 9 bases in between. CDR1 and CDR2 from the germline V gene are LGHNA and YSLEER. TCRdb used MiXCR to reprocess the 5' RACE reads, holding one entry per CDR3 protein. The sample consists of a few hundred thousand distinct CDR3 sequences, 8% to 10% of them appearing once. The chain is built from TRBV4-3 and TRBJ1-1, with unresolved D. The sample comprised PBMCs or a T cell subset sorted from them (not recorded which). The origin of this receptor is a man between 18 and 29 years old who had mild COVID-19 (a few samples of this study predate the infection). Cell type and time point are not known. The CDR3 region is CASSQERQANTEAFF. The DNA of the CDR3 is TGCGCCAGCAGCCAAGAGAGGCAAGCGAACACTGAAGCTTTCTTT.